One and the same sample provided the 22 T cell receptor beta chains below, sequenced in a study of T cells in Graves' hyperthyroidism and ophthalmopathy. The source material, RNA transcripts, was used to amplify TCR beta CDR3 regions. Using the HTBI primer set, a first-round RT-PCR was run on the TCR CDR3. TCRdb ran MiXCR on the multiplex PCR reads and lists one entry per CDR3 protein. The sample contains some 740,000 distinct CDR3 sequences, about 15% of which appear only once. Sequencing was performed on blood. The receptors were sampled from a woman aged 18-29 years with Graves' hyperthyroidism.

The CDR3 DNA follows: TGTGCCAGCAGTTCCGGGCTCTCCCGGTACAATGAGCAGTTCTTC. Translating gives CASSSGLSRYNEQFF. The J gene is TRBJ2-1, the V gene TRBV6-1; D is uncertain. The germline V gene has CDR1 MNHNS and CDR2 SASEGT. Trimming stripped 5 bases from V and 4 bases from J, with 15 bases between. The CDR3 runs to 15 residues.

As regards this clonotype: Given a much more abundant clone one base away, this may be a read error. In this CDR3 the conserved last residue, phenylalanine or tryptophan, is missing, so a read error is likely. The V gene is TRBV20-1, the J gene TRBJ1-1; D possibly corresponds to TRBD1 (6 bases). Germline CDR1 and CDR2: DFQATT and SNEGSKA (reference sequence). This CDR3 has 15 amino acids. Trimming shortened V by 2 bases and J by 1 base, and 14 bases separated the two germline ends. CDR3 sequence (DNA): TGCAGTGCTAGAAAACCTCGGGACAAGAACACTGAAGCTTTCTTA. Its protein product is CSARKPRDKNTEAFL.

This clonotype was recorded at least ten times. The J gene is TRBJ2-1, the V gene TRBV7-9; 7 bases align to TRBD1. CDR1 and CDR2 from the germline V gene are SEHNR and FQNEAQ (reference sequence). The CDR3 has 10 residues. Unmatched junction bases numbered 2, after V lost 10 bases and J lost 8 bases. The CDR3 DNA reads TGTGCCACGACAGGGTATGAGCAGTTCTTC. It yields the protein CATTGYEQFF.

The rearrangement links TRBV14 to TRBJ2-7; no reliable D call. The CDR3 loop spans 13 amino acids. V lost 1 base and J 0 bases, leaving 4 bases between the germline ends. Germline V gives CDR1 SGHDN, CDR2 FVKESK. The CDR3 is CASSQGFSYEQYF. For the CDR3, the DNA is TGTGCCAGCAGCCAAGGATTCTCCTACGAGCAGTACTTC.

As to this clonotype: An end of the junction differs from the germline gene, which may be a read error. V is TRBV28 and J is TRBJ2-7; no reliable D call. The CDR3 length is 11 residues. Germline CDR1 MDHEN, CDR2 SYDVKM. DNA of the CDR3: TGTGCCAGCGCCGGATCCTACAAGCAGTACTTC. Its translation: CASAGSYKQYF.

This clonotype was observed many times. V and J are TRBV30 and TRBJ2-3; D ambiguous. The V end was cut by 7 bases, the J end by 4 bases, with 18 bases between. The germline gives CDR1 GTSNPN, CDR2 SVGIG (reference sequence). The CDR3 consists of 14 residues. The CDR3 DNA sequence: TGTGCCTTCTCAGCCGATAGTGGGTCAGATACGCAGTATTTT. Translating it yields CAFSADSGSDTQYF.

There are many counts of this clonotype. In DNA form, the CDR3 reads TGTGCCAGCAGCGCGATAGCGGGGCGAGGGACAGATACGCAGTATTTT. Protein: CASSAIAGRGTDTQYF. The rearrangement links TRBV3-1 to TRBJ2-3, with TRBD2 matching over 8 bases. From germline, CDR1 is LGHDT and CDR2 YNNKEL (reference sequence). CDR3 length equals 16 residues. V gave up 5 bases and J gave up 3 bases; unmatched junction bases: 10.

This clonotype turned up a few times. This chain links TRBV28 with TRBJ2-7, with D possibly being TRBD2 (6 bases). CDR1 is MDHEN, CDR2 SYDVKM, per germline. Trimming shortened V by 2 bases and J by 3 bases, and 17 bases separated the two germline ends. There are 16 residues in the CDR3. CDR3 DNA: TGTGCCAGCAGTTTAATGGTAACTAGCCGCCTCTACGAGCAGTACTTC. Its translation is CASSLMVTSRLYEQYF.

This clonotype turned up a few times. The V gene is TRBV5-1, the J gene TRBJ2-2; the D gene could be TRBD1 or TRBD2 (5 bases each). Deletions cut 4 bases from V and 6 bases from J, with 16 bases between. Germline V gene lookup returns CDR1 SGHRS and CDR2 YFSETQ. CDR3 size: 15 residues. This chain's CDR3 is CASSHGTSSPGELFF. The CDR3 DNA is TGCGCCAGCAGCCACGGGACCTCCTCTCCCGGGGAGCTGTTTTTT.

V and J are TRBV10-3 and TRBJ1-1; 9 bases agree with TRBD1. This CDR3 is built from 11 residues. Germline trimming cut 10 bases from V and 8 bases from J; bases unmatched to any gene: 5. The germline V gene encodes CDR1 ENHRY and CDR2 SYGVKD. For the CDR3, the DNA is TGTGCCACCAGGACAGGGGCCGAAGCTTTCTTT. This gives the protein CATRTGAEAFF.

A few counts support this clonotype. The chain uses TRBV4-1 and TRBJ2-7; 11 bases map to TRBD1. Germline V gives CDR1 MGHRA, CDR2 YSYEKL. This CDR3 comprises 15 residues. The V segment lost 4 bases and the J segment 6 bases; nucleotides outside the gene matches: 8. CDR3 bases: TGCGCCAGCAGCCTTACCTCCGGGACAGGGGGCGAGCAGTACTTC. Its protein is CASSLTSGTGGEQYF.

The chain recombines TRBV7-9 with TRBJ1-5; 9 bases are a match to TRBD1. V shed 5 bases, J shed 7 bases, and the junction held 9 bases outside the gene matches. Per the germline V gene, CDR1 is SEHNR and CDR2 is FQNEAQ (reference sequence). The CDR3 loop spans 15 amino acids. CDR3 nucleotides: TGTGCCAGCAGCCCGACAGGGGGAGGGAGCCAGCCCCAGCATTTT. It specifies CASSPTGGGSQPQHF. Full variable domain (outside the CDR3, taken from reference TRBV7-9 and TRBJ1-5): DTGVSQNPRHKITKRGQNVTFRCDPISEHNRLYWYRQTLGQGPEFLTYFQNEAQLEKSRLLSDRFSAERPKGSFSTLEIQRTEQGDSAMYLCASSPTGGGSQPQHFGDGTRLSIL.

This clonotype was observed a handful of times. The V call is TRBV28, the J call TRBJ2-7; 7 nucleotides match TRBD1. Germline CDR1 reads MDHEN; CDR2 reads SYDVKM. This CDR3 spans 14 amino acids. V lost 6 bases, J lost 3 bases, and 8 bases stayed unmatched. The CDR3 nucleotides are TGTGCCAGCAGACCCGGGACAGCTAACTACGAGCAGTACTTC. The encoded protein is CASRPGTANYEQYF. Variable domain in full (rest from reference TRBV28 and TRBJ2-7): DVKVTQSSRYLVKRTGEKVFLECVQDMDHENMFWYRQDPGLGLRLIYFSYDVKMKEKGDIPEGYSVSREKKERFSLILESASTNQTSMYLCASRPGTANYEQYFGPGTRLTVT.

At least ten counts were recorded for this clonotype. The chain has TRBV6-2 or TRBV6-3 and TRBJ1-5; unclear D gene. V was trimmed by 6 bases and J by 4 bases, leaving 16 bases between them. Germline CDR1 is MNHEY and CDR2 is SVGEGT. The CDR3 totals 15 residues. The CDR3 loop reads CASRPRAMVNQPQHF. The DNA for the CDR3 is TGTGCCAGCAGGCCCCGGGCGATGGTGAATCAGCCCCAGCATTTT.

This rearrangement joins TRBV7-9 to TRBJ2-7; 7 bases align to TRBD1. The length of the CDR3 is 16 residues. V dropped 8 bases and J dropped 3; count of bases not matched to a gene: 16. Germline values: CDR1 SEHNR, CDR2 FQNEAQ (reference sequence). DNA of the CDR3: TGTGCCAGCCGTAATTATACAGGGGCCCTCATCTACGAGCAGTACTTC. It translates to CASRNYTGALIYEQYF.

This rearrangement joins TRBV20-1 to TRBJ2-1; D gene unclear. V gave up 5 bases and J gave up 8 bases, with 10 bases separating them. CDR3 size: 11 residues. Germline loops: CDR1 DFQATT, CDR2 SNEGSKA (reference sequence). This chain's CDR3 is CSALFRDEQFF. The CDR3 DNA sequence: TGCAGTGCTCTCTTTAGGGATGAGCAGTTCTTC.

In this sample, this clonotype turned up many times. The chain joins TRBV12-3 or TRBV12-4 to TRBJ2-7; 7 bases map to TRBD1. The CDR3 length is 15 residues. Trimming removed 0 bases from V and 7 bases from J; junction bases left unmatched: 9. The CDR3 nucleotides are TGTGCCAGCAGTTTAGCGCCAGAGGGGGCGGGTGAGCAGTACTTC. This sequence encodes CASSLAPEGAGEQYF.

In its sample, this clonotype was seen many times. CDR3 protein: CAWRGQGHNQPQHF. The CDR3 nucleotides are TGTGCCTGGAGGGGTCAGGGACACAATCAGCCCCAGCATTTT. V usage is TRBV30 and J usage is TRBJ1-5, with D perhaps matching TRBD1 (6 bases). Germline-derived CDR1 and CDR2 are GTSNPN and SVGIG (reference sequence). This CDR3 is 14 amino acids long. V was clipped by 3 bases and J by 3 bases, with 12 bases between them.

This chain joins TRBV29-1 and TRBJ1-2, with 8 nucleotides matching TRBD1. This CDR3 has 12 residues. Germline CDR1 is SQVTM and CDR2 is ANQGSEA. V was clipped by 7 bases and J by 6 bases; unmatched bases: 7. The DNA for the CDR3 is TGCAGCGGGGGGCAGGGGGCGGATGGCTACACCTTC. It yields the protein CSGGQGADGYTF.

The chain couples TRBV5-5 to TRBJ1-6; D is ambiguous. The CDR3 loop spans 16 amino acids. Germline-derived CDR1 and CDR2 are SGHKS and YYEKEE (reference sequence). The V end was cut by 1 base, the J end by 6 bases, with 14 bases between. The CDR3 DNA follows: TGTGCCAGCAGCTTGCTGGGCAGACTCGCTAATTCACCCCTCCACTTT. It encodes CASSLLGRLANSPLHF.

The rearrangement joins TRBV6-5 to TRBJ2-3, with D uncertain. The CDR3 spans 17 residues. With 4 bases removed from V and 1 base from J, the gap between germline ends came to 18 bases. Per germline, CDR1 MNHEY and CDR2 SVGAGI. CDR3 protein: CASSFTTVVEGTDTQYF. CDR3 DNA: TGTGCCAGCAGTTTCACTACTGTGGTGGAAGGCACAGATACGCAGTATTTT.

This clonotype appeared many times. This CDR3 reads CASTPGYRDLSAQYF. CDR3 bases: TGTGCCAGCACCCCGGGGTACCGGGATCTGAGTGCGCAGTATTTT. J is TRBJ2-3 and V is TRBV12-3 or TRBV12-4; maybe TRBD2 (5 bases). This CDR3 region has 15 residues. The V end was cut by 7 bases, the J end by 10 bases, with 24 bases between.